The T cell receptor beta chain described here comes from a study of T-cell reconstitution after alpha-beta-depleted transplantation in children. Unique molecular identifiers featured in how the TCRbeta library was prepared. TCRdb re-analysed the PCR reads in MiXCR, keeping a single row per CDR3 protein. Of 250,000 to 300,000 distinct CDR3 sequences listed, more than 9% are singletons. CDR3 length equals 16 residues. Germline V gene lookup returns CDR1 LGHDT and CDR2 YNNKEL (reference sequence). Trimming shortened V by 1 base and J by 4 bases, and 16 bases separated the two germline ends. For this clonotype: A single base separates this from a much larger clone, so it may be a read error.

The sample here was PBMCs from the stem cell graft donor, taken from the stem cell graft. The chain employs TRBV3-1 and TRBJ1-1, with a possible D match to TRBD1 (5 bases). The TCR was taken from a human donor who donated a stem cell graft to a child with SCID. The CDR3 nucleotides read TGTGCCAGCAGCCAAGGGGGGGGGAGGCGTGGCACTGAAGCTTTCTTT. Amino acids: CASSQGGGRRGTEAFF. The complete variable domain, with remaining parts taken from reference TRBV3-1 and TRBJ1-1, reads DTAVSQTPKYLVTQMGNDKSIKCEQNLGHDTMYWYKQDSKKFLKIMFSYNNKELIINETVPNRFSPKSPDKAHLNLHINSLELGDSAVYFCASSQGGGRRGTEAFFGQGTRLTVV.